This T cell receptor beta chain was recorded in a study of early T cells in non-severe SARS-CoV-2 infection. TCRdb itself ran the 5' RACE reads through MiXCR, one entry per CDR3 protein. The sample gives 77,000 or so distinct CDR3 sequences, about 15% of which show up once; roughly 3.7% is in the top ten. This clonotype was found a few times. The sequencing here drew on whole blood, taken at baseline. The source is an adult who was a healthcare worker with PCR-confirmed SARS-CoV-2 infection or an uninfected control (not recorded which).

CDR3 coding DNA: TGTGCCAGCAGTTTAACGACTGGAGCTTCTGGAAACACCATATATTTT. As protein: CASSLTTGASGNTIYF. This chain joins TRBV28 and TRBJ1-3; D unresolved. Trimming left V 2 bases short and J 1 base short, with 12 bases between. Germline CDR1 and CDR2: MDHEN and SYDVKM. The CDR3 runs to 16 residues.